A selection of T cell receptor beta chains follows, all from one sample in a study of T cells in Graves' hyperthyroidism and ophthalmopathy. TCRdb reanalysed the multiplex PCR reads using MiXCR and keeps one entry per CDR3 protein. The sample lists some 600,000 distinct CDR3 sequences, around 14% seen once, with about 5.8% in the top ten. The sample comprised blood. Receptors originate from a woman aged 30 to 39 with Graves' hyperthyroidism that later progressed to Graves' ophthalmopathy. The CDR3 runs from the conserved cysteine through the conserved F or W. A D gene is named only where the DNA matches it firmly. Part of the rows lack a size; the others show once, few, many or a class for expanded clones.

abundance	j_gene	v_gene	len	d_gene	CDR3aa	CDR3nt
many	TRBJ1-5	TRBV11-2	13	NA	CASSLEPPQPQHF	TGTGCCAGCAGCTTAGAACCCCCTCAGCCCCAGCATTTT
few	TRBJ2-2	TRBV6-1	14	NA	CATIPGRNTGELFF	TGTGCCACGATACCGGGACGGAACACCGGGGAGCTGTTTTTT
many	TRBJ1-1	TRBV10-3	13	TRBD1	CASDRGFDTEAFF	TGTGCCTCCGACAGGGGTTTTGACACTGAAGCTTTCTTT
many	TRBJ1-2	TRBV10-3	13	NA	CAIAPGLSYGYTF	TGTGCCATCGCACCGGGACTCTCGTATGGCTACACCTTC
many	TRBJ1-1	TRBV3-1	15	NA	CASSQRGARNTEAFF	TGTGCCAGCAGCCAAAGAGGGGCGAGGAACACTGAAGCTTTCTTT
many	TRBJ1-1	TRBV3-1	13	NA	CASSPRWDTEAFF	TGTGCCAGCAGTCCCCGATGGGACACTGAAGCTTTCTTT
NA	TRBJ1-1	TRBV5-6	15	NA	CASSSLKGVATEAFF	TGTGCCAGCAGCTCGCTTAAGGGGGTGGCCACTGAAGCTTTCTTT
once	TRBJ1-1	TRBV29-1	11	NA	CSVAGVGGAFF	TGCAGCGTTGCGGGGGTAGGGGGGGCTTTCTTT
many	TRBJ2-5	TRBV11-3	16	TRBD2	CASSSVPRLAEETQYF	TGTGCCAGCAGCTCGGTACCTCGACTAGCGGAAGAGACCCAGTACTTC
few	TRBJ2-6	TRBV18	19	NA	CASSPSSGSRSSGANVLTF	TGTGCCAGCTCACCCTCGTCCGGGTCTCGGAGTTCTGGGGCCAACGTCCTGACTTTC
few	TRBJ1-5	TRBV19	17	NA	CASSSYAQGGGDQPQHF	TGTGCCAGTAGTTCCTATGCACAGGGTGGTGGGGATCAGCCCCAGCATTTT
many	TRBJ2-5	TRBV6-1	14	NA	CASSPQGGYETQYF	TGTGCCAGCAGCCCTCAGGGGGGGTACGAGACCCAGTACTTC
many	TRBJ1-2	TRBV7-9	15	NA	CASSSPGTSNYGYTF	TGTGCCAGCAGCTCCCCGGGTACGTCCAACTATGGCTACACCTTC
many	TRBJ1-6	TRBV19	16	NA	CASSIRDSWGNSPLHF	TGTGCCAGTAGTATCAGAGACAGCTGGGGAAATTCACCCCTCCACTTT
many	TRBJ2-2	TRBV27	14	NA	CASSLSRSTGELFF	TGTGCCAGCAGTTTATCGAGGTCCACCGGGGAGCTGTTTTTT
NA	TRBJ2-2	TRBV30	14	TRBD2	CAWTEASGTGELFF	TGTGCCTGGACCGAGGCTAGCGGTACCGGGGAGCTGTTTTTT
few	TRBJ2-2	TRBV24-1	17	NA	CATSDQDSGSVTGELYF	TGTGCCACCAGTGATCAGGACAGTGGGTCGGTCACCGGGGAGCTGTATTTT
few	TRBJ1-5	TRBV24-1	14	NA	CATSDSFSNQPQHF	TGTGCCACCAGTGATTCGTTTAGCAATCAGCCCCAGCATTTT
NA	TRBJ2-1	TRBV5-8	15	TRBD2	CASSFGLAGVYEQFF	TGTGCCAGCAGCTTCGGCCTAGCGGGAGTCTATGAGCAGTTCTTC
NA	TRBJ2-5	TRBV24-1	15	NA	CATSDWTSGAPVQYF	TGTGCCACCAGTGATTGGACATCGGGAGCCCCCGTCCAGTACTTC
NA	TRBJ1-1	TRBV5-1	17	TRBD1	CASSGPWDRPMNTEAFF	TGCGCCAGCAGCGGCCCATGGGACAGACCGATGAACACTGAAGCTTTCTTT
NA	TRBJ1-1	TRBV5-1	14	NA	CASRIGTENTEAFF	TGCGCCAGCAGGATTGGGACGGAGAACACTGAAGCTTTCTTT
few	TRBJ2-1	TRBV7-3	18	TRBD2	CASTPGASGYGAYNEQFF	TGTGCCAGCACCCCGGGGGCTAGCGGGTATGGTGCCTACAATGAGCAGTTCTTC
NA	TRBJ1-5	TRBV5-6	14	NA	CASSLSPPGQPQHF	TGTGCCAGCAGCTTGTCCCCGCCCGGTCAGCCCCAGCATTTT
many	TRBJ1-4	TRBV11-3	15	NA	CASSLVAERDEKLFF	TGTGCCAGCAGCTTAGTCGCGGAGAGGGATGAAAAACTGTTTTTT
NA	TRBJ1-2	TRBV6-1	12	NA	CASIGGYYGYTF	TGTGCCAGCATAGGGGGTTACTATGGCTACACCTTC
many	TRBJ2-3	TRBV30	13	NA	CAWTRDSTDTQYF	TGTGCTTGGACCAGGGACTCTACAGATACGCAGTATTTT
many	TRBJ1-3	TRBV2	14	NA	CASNFDSSGNTIYF	TGTGCCAGCAACTTTGACTCCTCTGGAAACACCATATATTTT